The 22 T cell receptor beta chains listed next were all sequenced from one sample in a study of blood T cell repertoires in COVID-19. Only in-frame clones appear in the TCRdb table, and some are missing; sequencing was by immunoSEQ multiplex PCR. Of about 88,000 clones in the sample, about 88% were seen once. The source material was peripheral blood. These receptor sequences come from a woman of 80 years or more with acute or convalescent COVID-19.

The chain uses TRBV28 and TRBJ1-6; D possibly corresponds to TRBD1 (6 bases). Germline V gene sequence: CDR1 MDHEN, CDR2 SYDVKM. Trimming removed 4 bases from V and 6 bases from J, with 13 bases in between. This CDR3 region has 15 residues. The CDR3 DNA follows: TGTGCCAGCAGTTCAACAGGGCTCCCTAATTCACCCCTCCACTTT. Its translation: CASSSTGLPNSPLHF.

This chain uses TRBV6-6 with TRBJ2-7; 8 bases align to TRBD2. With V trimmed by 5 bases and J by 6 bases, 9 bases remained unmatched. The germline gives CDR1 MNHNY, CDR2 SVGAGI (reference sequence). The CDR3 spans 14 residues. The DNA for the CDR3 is TGTGCCAGCAGTCCTTACGGGGGGGGCTCCGAGCAGTACTTC. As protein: CASSPYGGGSEQYF.

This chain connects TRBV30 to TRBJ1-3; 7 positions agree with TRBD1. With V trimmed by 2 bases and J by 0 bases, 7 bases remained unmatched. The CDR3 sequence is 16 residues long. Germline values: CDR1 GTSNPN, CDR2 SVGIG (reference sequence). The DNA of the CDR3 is TGTGCCTGGAGTTACCAAGGGGGCCACTCTGGAAACACCATATATTTT. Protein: CAWSYQGGHSGNTIYF.

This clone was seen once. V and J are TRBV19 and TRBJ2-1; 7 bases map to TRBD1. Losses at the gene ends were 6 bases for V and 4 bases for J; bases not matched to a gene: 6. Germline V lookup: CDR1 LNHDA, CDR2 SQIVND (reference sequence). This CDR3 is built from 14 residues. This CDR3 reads CASRPGQNYNEQFF. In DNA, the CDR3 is TGTGCCAGTAGGCCGGGACAGAATTACAATGAGCAGTTCTTC.

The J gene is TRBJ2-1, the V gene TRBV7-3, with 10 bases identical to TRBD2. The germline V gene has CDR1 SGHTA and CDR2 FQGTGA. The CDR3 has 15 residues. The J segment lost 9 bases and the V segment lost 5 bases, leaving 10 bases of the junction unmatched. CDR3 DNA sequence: TGTGCCAGCAGCGCCGGCGGGCTAGCGGGGGTTGAGCAGTTCTTC. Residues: CASSAGGLAGVEQFF.

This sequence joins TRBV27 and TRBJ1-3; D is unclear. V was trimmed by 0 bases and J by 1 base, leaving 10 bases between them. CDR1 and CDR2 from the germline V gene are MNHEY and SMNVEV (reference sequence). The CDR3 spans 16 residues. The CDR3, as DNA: TGTGCCAGCAGTTTATCTGTCCCGACATCTGGAAACACCATATATTTT. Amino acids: CASSLSVPTSGNTIYF.

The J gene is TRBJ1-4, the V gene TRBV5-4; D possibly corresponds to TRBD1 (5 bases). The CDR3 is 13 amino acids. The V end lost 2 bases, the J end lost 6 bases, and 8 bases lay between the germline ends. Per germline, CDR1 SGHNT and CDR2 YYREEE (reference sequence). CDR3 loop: CASSLKGDEKLFF. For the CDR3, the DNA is TGTGCCAGCAGCTTAAAAGGGGATGAAAAACTGTTTTTT.

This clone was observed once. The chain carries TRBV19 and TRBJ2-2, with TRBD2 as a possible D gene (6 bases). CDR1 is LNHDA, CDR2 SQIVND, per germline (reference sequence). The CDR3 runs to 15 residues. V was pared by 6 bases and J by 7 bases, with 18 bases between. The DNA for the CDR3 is TGTGCCAGTAGCGACCCTCTATTGACTAGCGGGGAGCTGTTTTTT. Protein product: CASSDPLLTSGELFF.

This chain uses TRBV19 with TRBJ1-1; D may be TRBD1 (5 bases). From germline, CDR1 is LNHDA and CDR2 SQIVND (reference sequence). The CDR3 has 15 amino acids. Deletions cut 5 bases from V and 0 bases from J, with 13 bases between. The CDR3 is CASSGRGLMNTEAFF. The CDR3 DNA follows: TGTGCCAGTAGTGGGAGGGGATTAATGAACACTGAAGCTTTCTTT.

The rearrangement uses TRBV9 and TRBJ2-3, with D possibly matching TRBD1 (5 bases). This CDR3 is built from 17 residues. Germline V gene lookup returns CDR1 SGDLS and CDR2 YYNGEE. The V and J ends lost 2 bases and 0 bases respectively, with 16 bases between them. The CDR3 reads CASSVADGAYSTDTQYF. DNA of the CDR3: TGTGCCAGCAGCGTGGCCGATGGGGCCTATAGCACAGATACGCAGTATTTT.

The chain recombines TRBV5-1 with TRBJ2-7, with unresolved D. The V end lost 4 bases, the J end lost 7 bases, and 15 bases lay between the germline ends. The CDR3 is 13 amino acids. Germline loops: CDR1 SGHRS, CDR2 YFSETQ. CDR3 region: CASSLDGPWEQYF. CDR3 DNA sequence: TGCGCCAGCAGCCTCGATGGCCCCTGGGAGCAGTACTTC.

In DNA form, the CDR3 reads TGTGCCAGCAGTGGAAGCGGAATTTATTCCTACGAGCAGTACTTC. Translation gives CASSGSGIYSYEQYF. This chain joins TRBV25-1 and TRBJ2-7; D may be TRBD2 (5 bases). V lost 4 bases and J 1 base, leaving 14 bases between the germline ends. CDR3 length: 15 residues. Germline V gene lookup returns CDR1 MGHDK and CDR2 SYGVNS.

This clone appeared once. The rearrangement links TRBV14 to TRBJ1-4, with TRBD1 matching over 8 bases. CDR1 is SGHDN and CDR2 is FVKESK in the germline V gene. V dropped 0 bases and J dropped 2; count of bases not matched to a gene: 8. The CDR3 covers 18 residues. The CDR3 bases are TGTGCCAGCAGCCAAGATTTGGGCCCAGGGGGCACTAATGAAAAACTGTTTTTT. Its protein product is CASSQDLGPGGTNEKLFF.

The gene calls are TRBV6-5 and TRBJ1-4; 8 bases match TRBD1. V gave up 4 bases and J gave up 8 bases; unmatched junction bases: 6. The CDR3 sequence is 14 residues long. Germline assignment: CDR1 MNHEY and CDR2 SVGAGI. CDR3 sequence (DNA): TGTGCCAGCAGTTTAACAGGGGGTCGAGAAAAACTGTTTTTT. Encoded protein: CASSLTGGREKLFF.

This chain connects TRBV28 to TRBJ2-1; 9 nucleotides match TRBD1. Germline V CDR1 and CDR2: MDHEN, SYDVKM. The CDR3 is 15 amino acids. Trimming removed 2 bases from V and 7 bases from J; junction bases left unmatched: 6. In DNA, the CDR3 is TGTGCCAGCAGTTTAACAGGGGGCAAGGGGAATGAGCAGTTCTTC. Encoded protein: CASSLTGGKGNEQFF.

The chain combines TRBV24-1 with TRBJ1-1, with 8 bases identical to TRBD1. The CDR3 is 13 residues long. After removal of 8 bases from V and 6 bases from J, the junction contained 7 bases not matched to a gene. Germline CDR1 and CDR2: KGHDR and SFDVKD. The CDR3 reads CATTRTGLPEAFF. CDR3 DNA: TGTGCCACCACCAGGACAGGGTTACCTGAAGCTTTCTTT.

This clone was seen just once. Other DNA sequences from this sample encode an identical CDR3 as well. The DNA for the CDR3 is TGTGCCAGCCGCTCACGCGGAGGGGCCATGAACACTGAAGCTTTCTTT. It yields the protein CASRSRGGAMNTEAFF. The V call is TRBV7-2, the J call TRBJ1-1; the D gene is possibly TRBD1 (5 bases). Trimming pared 8 bases from V and 0 bases from J, leaving 19 bases between. CDR1 and CDR2 from the germline V gene are SGHTA and FQGNSA. The CDR3 covers 16 residues.

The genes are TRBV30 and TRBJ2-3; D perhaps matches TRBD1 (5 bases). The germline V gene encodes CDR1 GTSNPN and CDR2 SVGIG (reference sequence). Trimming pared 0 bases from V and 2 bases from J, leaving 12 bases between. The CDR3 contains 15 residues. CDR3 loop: CAWSVGAGPTDTQYF. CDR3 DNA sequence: TGTGCCTGGAGTGTGGGTGCAGGGCCCACAGATACGCAGTATTTT.

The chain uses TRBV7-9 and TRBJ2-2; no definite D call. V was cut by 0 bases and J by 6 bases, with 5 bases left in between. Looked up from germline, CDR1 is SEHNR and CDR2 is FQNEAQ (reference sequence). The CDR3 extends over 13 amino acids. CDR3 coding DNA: TGTGCCAGCAGCTTAGCAGGAGCCGGGGAGCTGTTTTTT. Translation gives CASSLAGAGELFF. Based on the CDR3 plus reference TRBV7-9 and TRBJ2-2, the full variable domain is DTGVSQNPRHKITKRGQNVTFRCDPISEHNRLYWYRQTLGQGPEFLTYFQNEAQLEKSRLLSDRFSAERPKGSFSTLEIQRTEQGDSAMYLCASSLAGAGELFFGEGSRLTVL.

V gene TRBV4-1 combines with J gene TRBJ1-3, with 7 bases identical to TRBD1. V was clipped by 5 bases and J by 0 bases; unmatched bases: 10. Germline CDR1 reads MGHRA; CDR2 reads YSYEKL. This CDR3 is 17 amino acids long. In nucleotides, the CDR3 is TGCGCCAGCAGCGCCCGACAGGGTATCGGCTCTGGAAACACCATATATTTT. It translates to CASSARQGIGSGNTIYF.

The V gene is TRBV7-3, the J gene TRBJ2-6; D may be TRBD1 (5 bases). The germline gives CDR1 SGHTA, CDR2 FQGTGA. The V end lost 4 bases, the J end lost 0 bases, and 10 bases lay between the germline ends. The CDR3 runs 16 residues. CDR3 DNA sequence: TGTGCCAGCAGCTCCCTTGGGGCCTCTGGGGCCAACGTCCTGACTTTC. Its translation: CASSSLGASGANVLTF.

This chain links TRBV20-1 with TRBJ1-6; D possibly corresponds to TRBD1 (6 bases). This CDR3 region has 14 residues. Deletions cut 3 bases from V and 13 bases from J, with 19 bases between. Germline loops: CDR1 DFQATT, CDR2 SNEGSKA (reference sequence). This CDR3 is CSASGQGKQGPLHF. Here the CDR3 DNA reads TGCAGTGCTAGTGGTCAGGGGAAGCAGGGGCCCCTCCACTTT.